Below, 14 T cell receptor beta chains from the same sample are listed, as sequenced in a study of blood T cell repertoires in COVID-19. Clones were sequenced by immunoSEQ multiplex PCR, and TCRdb holds only the in-frame ones, with some missing. Of fewer than 250,000 clones in the sample, just under 90% are singletons; the top ten hold 2% to 3%. The sequenced sample consisted of peripheral blood. These receptors were taken from a man in his thirties or forties with COVID-19, enrolled during active disease.

This chain connects TRBV7-2 to TRBJ2-7, with 7 bases matching TRBD1. CDR1 is SGHTA, CDR2 FQGNSA, per germline. V lost 3 bases to trimming and J lost 0 bases; unmatched junction nucleotides: 8. This CDR3 contains 16 residues. The CDR3 DNA follows: TGTGCCAGCAGCTTGTACTCGACAGGGAGCTCCTACGAGCAGTACTTC. It encodes CASSLYSTGSSYEQYF.

V usage is TRBV6-4 and J usage is TRBJ2-3; TRBD1 is a possible D gene (5 bases). The CDR3 is 15 amino acids. The ends were cut back, 4 bases at V and 0 bases at J, with 11 bases in the middle. Per the germline V gene, CDR1 is MRHNA and CDR2 is SNTAGT. The CDR3 nucleotides read TGTGCCAGCAGTGGTTCAGGGTCAAGCACAGATACGCAGTATTTT. The encoded protein is CASSGSGSSTDTQYF.

The chain employs TRBV3-1 (or the pseudogene TRBV3-2) and TRBJ1-2, with 9 nucleotides matching TRBD1. Losses at the gene ends were 4 bases for V and 0 bases for J; bases not matched to a gene: 12. The germline CDR1 and CDR2 sequences are LGHDT and YNNKEL (reference sequence). The CDR3 sequence is 18 residues long. CDR3: CASSRVPGQGGPNYGYTF. CDR3 nucleotide sequence: TGTGCCAGCAGCCGGGTACCGGGACAGGGAGGGCCTAACTATGGCTACACCTTC.

This chain links TRBV20-1 with TRBJ2-7; 7 bases match TRBD2. Trimming cost V 7 bases and J 4 bases; bases outside gene matches: 4. The CDR3 is 11 amino acids. CDR1 is DFQATT and CDR2 is SNEGSKA in the germline V gene (reference sequence). CDR3: CSGGRAYEQYF. The CDR3 region has the DNA TGCAGTGGGGGGAGGGCGTACGAGCAGTACTTC.

This clone was observed a single time. V usage is TRBV7-2 and J usage is TRBJ2-7, with D tentatively TRBD1 (5 bases). V lost 1 base, J lost 3 bases, and 16 bases lay in between. The CDR3 has 16 residues. CDR1 and CDR2 from the germline V gene are SGHTA and FQGNSA. In nucleotides, the CDR3 is TGTGCCAGCAGCTTAGACCTAACAGGAACAAGCTACGAGCAGTACTTC. Its protein product is CASSLDLTGTSYEQYF.

This clone was found a few times. The chain is built from TRBV30 and TRBJ1-2, with 9 bases matching TRBD1. The J segment lost 8 bases and the V segment lost 3 bases, leaving 13 bases of the junction unmatched. This CDR3 comprises 15 residues. Germline CDR1 and CDR2: GTSNPN and SVGIG (reference sequence). The CDR3 spells CAWREYRGPVGGYTF. The CDR3, as DNA: TGTGCCTGGAGGGAATACAGGGGGCCAGTAGGCGGCTACACCTTC.

The chain has TRBV5-1 and TRBJ2-2; perhaps TRBD1 as D (6 bases). This CDR3 has 16 amino acids. Per the germline V gene, CDR1 is SGHRS and CDR2 is YFSETQ. With 4 bases removed from V and 2 bases from J, the gap between germline ends came to 15 bases. The CDR3 is CASSHLDSLNTGELFF. In DNA, the CDR3 is TGCGCCAGCAGCCACCTGGACAGCCTCAACACCGGGGAGCTGTTTTTT. The full variable domain, rest sourced from reference TRBV5-1 and TRBJ2-2, is KAGVTQTPRYLIKTRGQQVTLSCSPISGHRSVSWYQQTPGQGLQFLFEYFSETQRNKGNFPGRFSGRQFSNSRSEMNVSTLELGDSALYLCASSHLDSLNTGELFFGEGSRLTVL.

The chain joins TRBV19 to TRBJ2-7, with TRBD2 matching 10 bases. The CDR3 covers 16 residues. Germline V CDR1 and CDR2: LNHDA, SQIVND (reference sequence). Trimming took 2 bases from V and 1 from J; bases not matched to a gene: 5. CDR3 sequence reads: CASSISSGSHSYEQYF. The CDR3 DNA reads as TGTGCCAGTAGTATATCTAGCGGGAGCCATTCCTACGAGCAGTACTTC.

This clone was observed once. This rearrangement joins TRBV29-1 to TRBJ1-2; D might be TRBD1 (6 bases). Between the trimmed V and J ends, which lost 4 bases and 8 bases, there was a span of 20 bases. The V gene's germline CDR1 is SQVTM and CDR2 ANQGSEA. CDR3 length: 14 residues. The CDR3 loop is CSVGPITGLRGYTF. The CDR3 nucleotides are TGCAGCGTTGGACCGATTACAGGGCTGAGGGGCTACACCTTC.

V and J are TRBV5-4 and TRBJ2-7; D remains unclear. There are 14 residues in the CDR3. Germline CDR1 reads SGHNT; CDR2 reads YYREEE (reference sequence). Trimming left V 0 bases short and J 0 bases short, with 7 bases between. This CDR3 reads CASSLGLDSYEQYF. CDR3 in DNA: TGTGCCAGCAGCTTGGGGCTAGACTCCTACGAGCAGTACTTC.

The chain joins TRBV5-1 to TRBJ2-4, with 7 bases matching TRBD1. The CDR3 totals 15 residues. The junction had 8 bases not matched to a gene; V was cut back by 0 bases and J by 8 bases. Per germline, CDR1 SGHRS and CDR2 YFSETQ. The CDR3 bases are TGCGCCAGCAGCTTGGATGGGACAGCCGGAGACATTCAGTACTTC. Protein product: CASSLDGTAGDIQYF.

The rearrangement links TRBV24-1 to TRBJ1-1, with 9 bases lining up with TRBD1. J lost 4 bases, V lost 5 bases, and 13 bases had no gene match. CDR1 KGHDR and CDR2 SFDVKD come from the germline V gene. This CDR3 has 17 amino acids. As DNA, the CDR3 is TGTGCCACCAGTGGTATAGGGGGGCTGACAGGGGGCACTGAAGCTTTCTTT. It encodes CATSGIGGLTGGTEAFF.

The chain combines TRBV28 with TRBJ2-3; D may be TRBD2 (7 bases). The germline CDR1 and CDR2 sequences are MDHEN and SYDVKM. V was trimmed by 6 bases and J by 2 bases, leaving 12 bases between them. This CDR3 region has 14 residues. In nucleotides, the CDR3 is TGTGCCAGCAGGGGGGGGCGAGTCACAGATACGCAGTATTTT. This translates into CASRGGRVTDTQYF.

The chain carries TRBV5-1 and TRBJ2-2, with D tentatively TRBD2 (5 bases). The CDR3 runs 15 residues. CDR1 and CDR2 (germline): SGHRS, YFSETQ. Trimming cost V 4 bases and J 2 bases, with 12 bases left between them. This chain's CDR3 is CASSDGNLNTGELFF. The CDR3 region has the DNA TGCGCCAGCAGCGACGGGAACTTAAACACCGGGGAGCTGTTTTTT.